Reported below is one TCR beta chain. Its antigen is unknown. Blood samples were obtained at baseline, cycle 4 day 1, and cycle 7 day 1. V was cut by 5 bases and J by 5 bases, with 7 bases left in between. Per the germline V gene, CDR1 is SGHTA and CDR2 is FQGNSA. This CDR3 is 12 amino acids long. Profiled with immunoSEQ multiplex PCR; TCRdb holds only in-frame clones, not every one. There are around 110,000 clones in the sample; less than 95% occur only once, and roughly 1.3% lies in the top ten. The data were obtained in a study of OX40 agonist ivuxolimab in advanced cancers. Study as a whole: Ivuxolimab, which patients received intravenously every 2 weeks, was dosed at 0.01 to 10 mg/kg.

Study observations and caveats: Both CD4+ and CD8+ T cell populations in blood had undergone clonal expansion by week 6 at 0.1 to 3.0 mg/kg.

This clonotype originated in an adult with an advanced solid tumor such as melanoma, head and neck, liver or kidney cancer. This chain connects TRBV7-2 to TRBJ1-5; the D gene is possibly TRBD1 (5 bases). This specimen was CD4+ or CD8+ T cells sorted from blood, taken in a trial of the OX40 agonist ivuxolimab. The DNA of the CDR3 is TGTGCCAGCAGCGGGGGGGATCAGCCCCAGCATTTT. This sequence encodes CASSGGDQPQHF.